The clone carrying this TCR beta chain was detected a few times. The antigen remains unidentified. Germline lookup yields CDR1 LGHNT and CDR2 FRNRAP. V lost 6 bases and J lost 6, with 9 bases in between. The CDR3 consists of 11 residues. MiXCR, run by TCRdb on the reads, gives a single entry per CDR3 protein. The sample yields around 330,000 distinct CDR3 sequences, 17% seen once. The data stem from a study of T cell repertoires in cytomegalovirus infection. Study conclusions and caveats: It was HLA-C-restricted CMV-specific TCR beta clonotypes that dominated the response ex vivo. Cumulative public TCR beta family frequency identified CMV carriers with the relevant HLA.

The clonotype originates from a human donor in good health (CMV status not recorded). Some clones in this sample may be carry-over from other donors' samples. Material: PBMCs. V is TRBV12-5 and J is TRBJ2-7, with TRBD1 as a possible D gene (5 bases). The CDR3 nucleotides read TGTGCTAGTGGACTGACAGTCGAGCAGTACTTC. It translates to CASGLTVEQYF. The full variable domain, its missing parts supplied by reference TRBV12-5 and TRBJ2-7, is DARVTQTPRHKVTEMGQEVTMRCQPILGHNTVFWYRQTMMQGLELLAYFRNRAPLDDSGMPKDRFSAEMPDATLATLKIQPSEPRDSAVYFCASGLTVEQYFGPGTRLTVT.